The T cell receptor (beta chain) described here comes from a study of blood T cell repertoires in COVID-19. Across the whole study: PBMCs, B-cell-depleted T cells, or T cells provided the cDNA or gDNA that made up the material.

Cohort assignment relied on participant-reported clinical history. Sequenced by immunoSEQ multiplex PCR; TCRdb stores in-frame clones only, minus some. The table has roughly 170,000 clones, under 90% seen once; the top ten hold about 12%. The sequencing input was PBMCs or T cells enriched from blood (not recorded which). The source of this sequence is a man in his fifties or sixties who had recovered from COVID-19.

The CDR3 DNA is TGTGCCAGCAGTTTTGTAGTAACAGACCCTAGCACAGATACGCAGTATTTT. As protein: CASSFVVTDPSTDTQYF. V and J are TRBV28 and TRBJ2-3; the D is unclear. Germline CDR1 MDHEN, CDR2 SYDVKM. Trimming left V 3 bases short and J 0 bases short, with 16 bases between. The CDR3 totals 17 residues.